The 25 T cell receptor beta chains listed next were all sequenced from one sample in a study of long-term antiretroviral therapy in people with HIV. A v3.0 immunoSEQ assay was performed at survey level. Some clones are missing from TCRdb's copy, which holds only in-frame ones; the method was immunoSEQ multiplex PCR. The table records 35,000 or so clones, about 83% of them present only once. Source: unsorted PBMCs, taken 0.4 years before starting antiretroviral therapy. The receptor set was obtained from a man aged 18 to 35 with HIV.

The rearrangement joins TRBV28 to TRBJ2-1; TRBD1 matches at 7 bases. In germline, CDR1 is MDHEN, CDR2 SYDVKM. Trimming took 6 bases from V and 14 from J; bases not matched to a gene: 10. The CDR3 runs 12 residues. CDR3 sequence: CASRTETGTKFF. In nucleotides, the CDR3 is TGTGCCAGCAGAACCGAGACAGGGACGAAGTTCTTC. The full variable domain, its missing parts supplied by reference TRBV28 and TRBJ2-1, is DVKVTQSSRYLVKRTGEKVFLECVQDMDHENMFWYRQDPGLGLRLIYFSYDVKMKEKGDIPEGYSVSREKKERFSLILESASTNQTSMYLCASRTETGTKFFGPGTRLTVL.

The rearrangement joins TRBV19 to TRBJ1-1, with D uncertain. Between the trimmed V and J ends, which lost 4 bases and 1 base, there was a span of 7 bases. Germline V CDR1 and CDR2: LNHDA, SQIVND (reference sequence). This CDR3 comprises 13 residues. The CDR3 DNA reads TGTGCCAGTAGTAATCTGGCGAACACTGAAGCTTTCTTT. It is translated as CASSNLANTEAFF.

In this sample, this clone is medium-sized. The chain links TRBV4-3 to TRBJ2-1, with 7 bases lining up with TRBD1. The germline V gene has CDR1 LGHNA and CDR2 YSLEER. The V segment lost 4 bases and the J segment 3 bases; nucleotides outside the gene matches: 9. The length of the CDR3 is 16 residues. The DNA for the CDR3 is TGCGCCAGCAGCCTTCGATCGACAGGGTTCTACAATGAGCAGTTCTTC. It translates to CASSLRSTGFYNEQFF.

The chain couples TRBV29-1 to TRBJ1-2; D is possibly TRBD1 (5 bases). The V gene's germline CDR1 is SQVTM and CDR2 ANQGSEA. With 4 bases removed from V and 4 bases from J, the gap between germline ends came to 13 bases. This CDR3 comprises 13 residues. CDR3 nucleotides: TGCAGCGTTGTTTCCGGGACGGTCTATGGCTACACCTTC. The encoded protein is CSVVSGTVYGYTF.

The CDR3 region is CATSRDAGGTEAFF. The CDR3 DNA reads as TGTGCCACCAGCAGAGACGCGGGTGGCACTGAAGCTTTCTTT. This chain uses TRBV15 with TRBJ1-1; D unresolved. CDR1 is LNHNV and CDR2 is YYDKDF in the germline V gene (reference sequence). V lost 0 bases, J lost 4 bases, and 9 bases lay in between. CDR3 length: 14 residues.

The genes are TRBV5-8 and TRBJ2-1; D not resolved. This CDR3 contains 12 residues. CDR1 and CDR2 from the germline V gene are SGHTS and YDEGEE. V lost 4 bases to trimming and J lost 7 bases, with 9 bases between them. The CDR3 sequence: CASSLGWNEQFF. CDR3 nucleotide sequence: TGTGCCAGCAGCCTGGGGTGGAATGAGCAGTTCTTC. The full variable domain, in which reference TRBV5-8 and TRBJ2-1 provide the parts outside the CDR3, is EAGVTQSPTHLIKTRGQQATLRCSPISGHTSVYWYQQALGLGLQFLLWYDEGEERNRGNFPPRFSGRQFPNYSSELNVNALELEDSALYLCASSLGWNEQFFGPGTRLTVL.

The genes are TRBV7-9 and TRBJ2-1, with 9 bases that match TRBD2. The ends lost 2 bases at V and 5 bases at J; junction bases unmatched: 7. Looked up from germline, CDR1 is SEHNR and CDR2 is FQNEAQ (reference sequence). The CDR3 sequence is 16 residues long. The CDR3 bases are TGTGCCAGCAGCTTAAATAGCGGGGGCTTAAACAATGAGCAGTTCTTC. Encoded protein: CASSLNSGGLNNEQFF.

The V call is TRBV18, the J call TRBJ1-4; D gene ambiguous. V was trimmed by 2 bases and J by 15 bases, leaving 16 bases between them. The CDR3 extends over 13 amino acids. Germline CDR1 reads KGHSH; CDR2 reads LQKENI. CDR3 coding DNA: TGTGCCAGCTCACCAATTCATCACCGTTTCTTGTTTTTT. Encoded protein: CASSPIHHRFLFF.

The genes are TRBV7-9 and TRBJ1-1; possibly TRBD1 for D (6 bases). Looked up from germline, CDR1 is SEHNR and CDR2 is FQNEAQ (reference sequence). CDR3 length equals 15 residues. Trimming shortened V by 4 bases and J by 10 bases, and 22 bases separated the two germline ends. The chain's CDR3 is CASSSGGAEESRAFF. For the CDR3, the DNA is TGTGCCAGCAGCTCCGGGGGGGCCGAGGAGAGTCGAGCTTTCTTT.

The chain joins TRBV4-3 to TRBJ2-1; 13 bases fit TRBD2. V trimming: 4 bases; J trimming: 6 bases; junction bases outside the gene matches: 6. Germline lookup yields CDR1 LGHNA and CDR2 YSLEER. This CDR3 has 16 amino acids. CDR3 sequence: CASSRGLAGEGNEQFF. The CDR3, as DNA: TGCGCCAGCAGCCGAGGACTAGCGGGAGAAGGCAATGAGCAGTTCTTC.

This chain joins TRBV15 and TRBJ2-7, with D uncertain. Trimming removed 0 bases from V and 3 bases from J, with 12 bases in between. This CDR3 region has 15 residues. CDR1 and CDR2 from the germline V gene are LNHNV and YYDKDF (reference sequence). The CDR3 loop reads CATSREPARLYEQYF. The CDR3 region has the DNA TGTGCCACCAGCAGAGAGCCAGCACGCCTCTACGAGCAGTACTTC.

This rearrangement joins TRBV7-2 to TRBJ1-5, with a tentative D call TRBD1 (5 bases). In germline, CDR1 is SGHTA, CDR2 FQGNSA. V was shortened by 2 bases and J by 6 bases, with 17 bases between the two germline ends. This CDR3 spans 16 amino acids. The DNA for the CDR3 is TGTGCCAGCAGCTTACCGTCGGGGACCCAGGGTCAGCCCCAGCATTTT. Amino acids: CASSLPSGTQGQPQHF.

This clone is classed as medium-sized (0.01 to 0.1%). The J gene is TRBJ1-2, the V gene TRBV2; TRBD1 might be the D (6 bases). V was trimmed by 3 bases and J by 3 bases, leaving 8 bases between them. This CDR3 region has 13 residues. The germline gives CDR1 SNHLY, CDR2 FYNNEI. CDR3 region: CASSDGTYYGYTF. CDR3 DNA: TGTGCCAGCAGTGATGGGACATACTATGGCTACACCTTC.

The chain combines TRBV9 with TRBJ2-3; D not resolved. V was cut by 4 bases and J by 2 bases, with 2 bases left in between. CDR3 length: 11 amino acids. From germline, CDR1 is SGDLS and CDR2 YYNGEE. The CDR3 loop is CASSLTDTQYF. The CDR3 DNA reads TGTGCCAGCAGCCTCACAGATACGCAGTATTTT.

The chain couples TRBV2 to TRBJ2-7; possibly TRBD1 for D (5 bases). The CDR3 loop spans 16 amino acids. V was trimmed by 5 bases and J by 6 bases, leaving 23 bases between them. Germline V gene data show CDR1 as SNHLY and CDR2 as FYNNEI. The CDR3 DNA is TGTGCCAGCAGTTGGGGTAGTCAGGCAGGGAAGGGCGAGCAGTACTTC. Protein sequence: CASSWGSQAGKGEQYF.

V usage is TRBV27 and J usage is TRBJ1-1; D ambiguous. Germline lookup yields CDR1 MNHEY and CDR2 SMNVEV (reference sequence). V was clipped by 1 base and J by 4 bases, with 19 bases between them. The CDR3 runs 17 residues. CDR3 DNA sequence: TGTGCCAGCAGTTTATTCAGCCGACACGGGGAAGCCACTGAAGCTTTCTTT. Residues: CASSLFSRHGEATEAFF.

The chain has TRBV9 and TRBJ1-5; the D gene is possibly TRBD1 (5 bases). Germline loops: CDR1 SGDLS, CDR2 YYNGEE. The CDR3 is made up of 14 amino acids. With 4 bases removed from V and 4 bases from J, the gap between germline ends came to 12 bases. DNA of the CDR3: TGTGCCAGCAGCTTATGGGGGGGGAATCAGCCCCAGCATTTT. Translated: CASSLWGGNQPQHF.

The chain uses TRBV27 and TRBJ2-5; D is ambiguous. Looked up from germline, CDR1 is MNHEY and CDR2 is SMNVEV (reference sequence). The CDR3 length is 16 residues. V dropped 0 bases and J dropped 3 bases, with 14 bases sitting between them. CDR3 in DNA: TGTGCCAGCAGTTTATCGCGATGGGATGGGGAAGAGACCCAGTACTTC. Translating it yields CASSLSRWDGEETQYF.

The chain recombines TRBV5-1 with TRBJ2-1; D might be TRBD2 (6 bases). CDR1 and CDR2 from the germline V gene are SGHRS and YFSETQ. The CDR3 length is 14 residues. V lost 4 bases to trimming and J lost 6 bases, with 14 bases between them. DNA for the CDR3: TGCGCCAGCAGCCCGGGACTGGAGGGCAATGAGCAGTTCTTC. The encoded protein is CASSPGLEGNEQFF.

The chain joins TRBV6-1 to TRBJ1-5, with TRBD1 identical over 9 bases. CDR3 length equals 14 residues. Per germline, CDR1 MNHNS and CDR2 SASEGT. Germline trimming cut 5 bases from V and 4 bases from J; bases unmatched to any gene: 3. The CDR3 DNA follows: TGTGCCAGCAGTCCGGGACAGGGAAATCAGCCCCAGCATTTT. Encoded protein: CASSPGQGNQPQHF.

J is TRBJ2-7 and V is TRBV4-1; D gene unclear. The V and J ends lost 1 base and 3 bases respectively, with 16 bases between them. The CDR3 contains 16 residues. The germline V gene encodes CDR1 MGHRA and CDR2 YSYEKL. CDR3 region: CASSQGITGNIYEQYF. CDR3 coding DNA: TGCGCCAGCAGCCAAGGTATCACCGGCAACATCTACGAGCAGTACTTC.

In its sample, this clone was seen once. The gene calls are TRBV5-1 and TRBJ1-1, with 8 bases aligning to TRBD1. In germline, CDR1 is SGHRS, CDR2 YFSETQ. This CDR3 has 15 amino acids. Trimming cost V 1 base and J 6 bases; bases outside gene matches: 8. Here the CDR3 DNA reads TGCGCCAGCAGCTTGTGGACAGGGAGTGAGGCTGAAGCTTTCTTT. This encodes CASSLWTGSEAEAFF.

V and J are TRBV27 and TRBJ1-6; D uncertain. The CDR3 loop spans 16 amino acids. Germline V gives CDR1 MNHEY, CDR2 SMNVEV (reference sequence). Trimming stripped 3 bases from V and 0 bases from J, with 9 bases between. CDR3 DNA sequence: TGTGCCAGCAGTTTGAGGCAGAGCTCCTATAATTCACCCCTCCACTTT. It specifies CASSLRQSSYNSPLHF.

The V and J genes are TRBV5-1 and TRBJ2-6, with a weak D call TRBD2 (6 bases). This CDR3 has 16 amino acids. V lost 4 bases to trimming and J lost 4 bases, with 15 bases between them. CDR1 is SGHRS and CDR2 is YFSETQ in the germline V gene. DNA for the CDR3: TGCGCCAGCAGCCGGGGGTCCGGGGCAGGGGCCAACGTCCTGACTTTC. The encoded protein is CASSRGSGAGANVLTF.

The genes are TRBV5-1 and TRBJ1-1; no clear D. This CDR3 is 12 amino acids long. Germline assignment: CDR1 SGHRS and CDR2 YFSETQ. V lost 4 bases to trimming and J lost 1 base, with 5 bases between them. The CDR3 nucleotides are TGCGCCAGCAGCCCGGAGAACACTGAAGCTTTCTTT. It translates to CASSPENTEAFF. Combining the CDR3 with reference TRBV5-1 and TRBJ1-1 gives the whole variable domain KAGVTQTPRYLIKTRGQQVTLSCSPISGHRSVSWYQQTPGQGLQFLFEYFSETQRNKGNFPGRFSGRQFSNSRSEMNVSTLELGDSALYLCASSPENTEAFFGQGTRLTVV.